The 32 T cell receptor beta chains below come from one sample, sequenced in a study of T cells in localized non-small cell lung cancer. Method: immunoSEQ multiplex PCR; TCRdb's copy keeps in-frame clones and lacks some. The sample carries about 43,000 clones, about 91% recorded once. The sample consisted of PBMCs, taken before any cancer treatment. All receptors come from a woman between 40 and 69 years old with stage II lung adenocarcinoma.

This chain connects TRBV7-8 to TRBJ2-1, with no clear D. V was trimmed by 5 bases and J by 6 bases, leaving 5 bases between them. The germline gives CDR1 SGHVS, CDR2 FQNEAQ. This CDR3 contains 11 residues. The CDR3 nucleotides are TGTGCCAGCAGCCCTTCCAATGAGCAGTTCTTC. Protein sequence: CASSPSNEQFF. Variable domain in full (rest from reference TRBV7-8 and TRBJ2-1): GAGVSQSPRYKVAKRGQDVALRCDPISGHVSLFWYQQALGQGPEFLTYFQNEAQLDKSGLPSDRFFAERPEGSVSTLKIQRTQQEDSAVYLCASSPSNEQFFGPGTRLTVL.

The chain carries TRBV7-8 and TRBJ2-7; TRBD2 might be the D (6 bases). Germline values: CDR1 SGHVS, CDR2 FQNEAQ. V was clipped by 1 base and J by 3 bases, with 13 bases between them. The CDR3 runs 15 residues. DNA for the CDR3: TGTGCCAGCAGCTTAGAGATCAGCGGGTTCTACGAGCAGTACTTC. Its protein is CASSLEISGFYEQYF.

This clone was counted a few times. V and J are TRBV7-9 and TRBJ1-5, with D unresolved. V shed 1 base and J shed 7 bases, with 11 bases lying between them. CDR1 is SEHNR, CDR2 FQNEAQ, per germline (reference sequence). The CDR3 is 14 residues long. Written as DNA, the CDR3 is TGTGCCAGCAGCTTAGGAGGAGTCTTCCAGCCCCAGCATTTT. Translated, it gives CASSLGGVFQPQHF. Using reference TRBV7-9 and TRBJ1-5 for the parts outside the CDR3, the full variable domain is DTGVSQNPRHKITKRGQNVTFRCDPISEHNRLYWYRQTLGQGPEFLTYFQNEAQLEKSRLLSDRFSAERPKGSFSTLEIQRTEQGDSAMYLCASSLGGVFQPQHFGDGTRLSIL.

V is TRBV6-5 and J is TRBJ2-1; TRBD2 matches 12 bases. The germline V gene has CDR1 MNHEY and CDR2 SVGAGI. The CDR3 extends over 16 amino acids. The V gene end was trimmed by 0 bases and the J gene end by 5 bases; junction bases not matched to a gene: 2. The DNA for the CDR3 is TGTGCCAGCAGTTACTCGACTAGCGGGAGCGACAATGAGCAGTTCTTC. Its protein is CASSYSTSGSDNEQFF.

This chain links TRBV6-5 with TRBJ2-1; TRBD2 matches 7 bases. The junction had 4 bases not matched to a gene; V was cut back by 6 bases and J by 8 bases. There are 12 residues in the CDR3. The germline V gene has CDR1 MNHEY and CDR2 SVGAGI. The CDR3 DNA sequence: TGTGCCAGCAGCTTACTAGCGTATGAGCAGTTCTTC. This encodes CASSLLAYEQFF.

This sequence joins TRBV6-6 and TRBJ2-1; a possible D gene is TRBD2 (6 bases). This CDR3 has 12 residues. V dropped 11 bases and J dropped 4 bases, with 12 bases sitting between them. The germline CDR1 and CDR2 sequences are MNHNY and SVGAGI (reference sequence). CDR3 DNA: TGTGCCTCCCGGGACTCGTACAATGAGCAGTTCTTC. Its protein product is CASRDSYNEQFF.

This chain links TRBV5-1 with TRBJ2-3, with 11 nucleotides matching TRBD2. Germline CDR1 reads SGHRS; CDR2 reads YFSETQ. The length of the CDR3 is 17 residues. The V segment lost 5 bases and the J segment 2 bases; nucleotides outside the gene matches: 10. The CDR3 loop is CASRSTGTSGTTDTQYF. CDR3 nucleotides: TGCGCCAGCAGATCCACCGGGACTAGCGGTACCACAGATACGCAGTATTTT.

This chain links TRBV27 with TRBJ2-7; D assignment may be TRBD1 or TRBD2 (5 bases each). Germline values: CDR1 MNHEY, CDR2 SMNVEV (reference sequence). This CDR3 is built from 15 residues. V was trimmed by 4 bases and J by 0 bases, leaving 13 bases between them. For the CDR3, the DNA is TGTGCCAGCAGTTCAAGGGACCCTCCCTCCTACGAGCAGTACTTC. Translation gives CASSSRDPPSYEQYF.

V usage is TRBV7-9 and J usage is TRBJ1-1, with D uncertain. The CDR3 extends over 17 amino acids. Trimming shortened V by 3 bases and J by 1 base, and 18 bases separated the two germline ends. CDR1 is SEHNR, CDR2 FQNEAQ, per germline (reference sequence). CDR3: CASSFSRPAGRNTEAFF. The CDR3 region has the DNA TGTGCCAGCAGCTTCTCCAGGCCAGCCGGTCGGAACACTGAAGCTTTCTTT.

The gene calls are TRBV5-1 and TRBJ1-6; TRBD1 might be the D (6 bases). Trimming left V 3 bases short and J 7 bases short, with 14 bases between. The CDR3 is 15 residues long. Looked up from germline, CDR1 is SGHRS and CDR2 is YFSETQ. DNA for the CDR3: TGCGCCAGCAGCTCCCAGGGGAGGGAGAATTCACCCCTCCACTTT. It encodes CASSSQGRENSPLHF.

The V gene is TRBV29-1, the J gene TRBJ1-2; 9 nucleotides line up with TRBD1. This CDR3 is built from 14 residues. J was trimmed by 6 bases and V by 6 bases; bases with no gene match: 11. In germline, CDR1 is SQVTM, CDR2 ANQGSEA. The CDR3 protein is CSVERGQGINGYTF. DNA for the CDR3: TGCAGCGTCGAAAGGGGACAGGGTATCAATGGCTACACCTTC.

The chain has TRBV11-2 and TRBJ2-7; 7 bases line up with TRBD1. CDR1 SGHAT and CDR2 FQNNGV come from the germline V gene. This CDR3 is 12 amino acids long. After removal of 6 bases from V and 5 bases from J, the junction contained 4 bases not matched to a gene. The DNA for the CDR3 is TGTGCCAGCAGATTGACAGGGAACGAGCAGTACTTC. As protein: CASRLTGNEQYF.

CDR3 in amino acids: CASSPTSGETQYF. For the CDR3, the DNA is TGTGCCAGCAGTCCCACTTCGGGAGAGACCCAGTACTTC. The J gene is TRBJ2-5, the V gene TRBV27; D ambiguous. V was shortened by 5 bases and J by 4 bases, with 11 bases between the two germline ends. The germline V gene encodes CDR1 MNHEY and CDR2 SMNVEV (reference sequence). This CDR3 has 13 amino acids.

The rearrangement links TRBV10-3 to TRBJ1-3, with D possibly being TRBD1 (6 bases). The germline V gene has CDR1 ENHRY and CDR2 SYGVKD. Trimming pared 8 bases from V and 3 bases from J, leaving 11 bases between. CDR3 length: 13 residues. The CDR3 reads CAIGNRDGNTIYF. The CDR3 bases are TGTGCCATCGGGAACAGGGATGGAAACACCATATATTTT.

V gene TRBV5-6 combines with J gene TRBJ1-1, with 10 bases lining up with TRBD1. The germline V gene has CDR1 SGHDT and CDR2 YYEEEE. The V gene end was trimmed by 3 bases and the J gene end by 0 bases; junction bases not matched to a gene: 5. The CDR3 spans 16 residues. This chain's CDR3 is CASSSWTGGLNTEAFF. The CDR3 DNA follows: TGTGCCAGCAGCTCCTGGACAGGGGGGTTGAACACTGAAGCTTTCTTT.

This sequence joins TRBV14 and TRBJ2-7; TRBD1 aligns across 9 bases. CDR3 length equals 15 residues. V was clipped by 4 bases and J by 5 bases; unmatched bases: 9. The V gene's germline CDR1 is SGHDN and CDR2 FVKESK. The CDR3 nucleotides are TGTGCCAGCAGCCCCCCCGGGACAGGGAGCCACGAGCAGTACTTC. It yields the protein CASSPPGTGSHEQYF.

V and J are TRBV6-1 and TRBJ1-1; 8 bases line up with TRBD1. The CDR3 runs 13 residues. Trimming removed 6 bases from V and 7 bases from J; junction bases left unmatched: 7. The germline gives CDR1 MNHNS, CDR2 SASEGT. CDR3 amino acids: CASSRGGTGEAFF. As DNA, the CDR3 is TGTGCCAGCAGCCGAGGCGGGACAGGTGAAGCTTTCTTT.

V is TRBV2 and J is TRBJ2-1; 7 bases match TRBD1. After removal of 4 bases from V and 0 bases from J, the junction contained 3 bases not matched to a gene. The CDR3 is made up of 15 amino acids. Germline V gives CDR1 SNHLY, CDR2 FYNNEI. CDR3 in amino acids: CASSGGQSSYNEQFF. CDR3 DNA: TGTGCCAGCAGTGGGGGACAGAGCTCCTACAATGAGCAGTTCTTC.

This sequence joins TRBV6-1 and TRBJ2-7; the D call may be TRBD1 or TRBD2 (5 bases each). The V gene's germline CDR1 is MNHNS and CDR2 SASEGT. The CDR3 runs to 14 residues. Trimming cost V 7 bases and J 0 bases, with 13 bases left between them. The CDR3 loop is CASNLRDGSYEQYF. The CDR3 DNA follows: TGTGCCAGCAACCTGAGGGACGGCTCCTACGAGCAGTACTTC.

DNA for the CDR3: TGCAGCGTTGGATTTATGAACACTGAAGCTTTCTTT. As protein: CSVGFMNTEAFF. The chain couples TRBV29-1 to TRBJ1-1; D unclear. The length of the CDR3 is 12 residues. Germline V gene lookup returns CDR1 SQVTM and CDR2 ANQGSEA. Between the trimmed V and J ends, which lost 4 bases and 0 bases, there was a span of 6 bases.

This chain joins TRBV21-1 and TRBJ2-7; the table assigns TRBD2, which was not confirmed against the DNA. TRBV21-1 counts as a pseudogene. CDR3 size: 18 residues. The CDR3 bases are TGTGCCAGCAGCAAAAATATTTCGGGACGGAGGGAGGACGACGAGCAGTACTTC. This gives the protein CASSKNISGRREDDEQYF.

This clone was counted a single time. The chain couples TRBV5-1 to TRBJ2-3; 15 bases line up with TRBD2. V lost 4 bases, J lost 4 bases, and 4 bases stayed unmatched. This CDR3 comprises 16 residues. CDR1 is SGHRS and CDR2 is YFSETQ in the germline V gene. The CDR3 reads CASSLGLAGGADTQYF. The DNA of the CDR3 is TGCGCCAGCAGCCTGGGACTAGCGGGGGGCGCAGATACGCAGTATTTT.

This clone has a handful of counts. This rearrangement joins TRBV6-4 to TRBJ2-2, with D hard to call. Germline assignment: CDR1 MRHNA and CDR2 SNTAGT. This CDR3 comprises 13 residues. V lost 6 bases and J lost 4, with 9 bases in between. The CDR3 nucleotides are TGTGCCAGCAGACAGCCACTCACCGGGGAGCTGTTTTTT. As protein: CASRQPLTGELFF.

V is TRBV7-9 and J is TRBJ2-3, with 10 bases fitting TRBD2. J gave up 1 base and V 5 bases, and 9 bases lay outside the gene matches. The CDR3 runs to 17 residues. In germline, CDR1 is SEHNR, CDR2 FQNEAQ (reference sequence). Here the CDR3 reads CASSPLAGSPGTDTQYF. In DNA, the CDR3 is TGTGCCAGCAGCCCACTAGCGGGATCCCCCGGCACAGATACGCAGTATTTT.

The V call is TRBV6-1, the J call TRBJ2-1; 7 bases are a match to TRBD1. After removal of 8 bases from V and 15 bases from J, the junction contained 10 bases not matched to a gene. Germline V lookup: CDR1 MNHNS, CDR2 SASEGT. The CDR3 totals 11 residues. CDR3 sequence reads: CASLQGRMWFF. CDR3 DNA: TGTGCCAGCTTACAGGGGAGAATGTGGTTCTTC.

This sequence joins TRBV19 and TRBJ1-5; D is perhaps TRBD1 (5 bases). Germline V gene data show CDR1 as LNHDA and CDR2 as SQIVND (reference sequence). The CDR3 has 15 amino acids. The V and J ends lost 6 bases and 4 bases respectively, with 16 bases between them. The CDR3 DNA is TGTGCCAGTAGCCTCCAGGGCTTGGCAAATCAGCCCCAGCATTTT. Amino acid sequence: CASSLQGLANQPQHF.

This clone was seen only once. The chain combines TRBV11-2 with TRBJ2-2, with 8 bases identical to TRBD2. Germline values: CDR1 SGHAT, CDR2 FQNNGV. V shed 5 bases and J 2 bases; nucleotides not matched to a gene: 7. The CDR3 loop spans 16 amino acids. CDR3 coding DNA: TGTGCCAGCAGCCGGGTAGCGGGGCGCAACACCGGGGAGCTGTTTTTT. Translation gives CASSRVAGRNTGELFF.

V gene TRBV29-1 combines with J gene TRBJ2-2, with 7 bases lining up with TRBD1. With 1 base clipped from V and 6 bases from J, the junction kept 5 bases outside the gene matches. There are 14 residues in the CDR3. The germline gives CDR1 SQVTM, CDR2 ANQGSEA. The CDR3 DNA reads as TGCAGCGTTGAAGGACAGGGTCGGGCCGGGGAGCTGTTTTTT. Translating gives CSVEGQGRAGELFF.

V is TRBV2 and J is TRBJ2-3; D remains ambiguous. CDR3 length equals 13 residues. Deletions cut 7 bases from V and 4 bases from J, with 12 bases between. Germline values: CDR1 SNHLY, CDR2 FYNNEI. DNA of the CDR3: TGTGCCAGCAAACGTGACCACCCAGATACGCAGTATTTT. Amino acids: CASKRDHPDTQYF.

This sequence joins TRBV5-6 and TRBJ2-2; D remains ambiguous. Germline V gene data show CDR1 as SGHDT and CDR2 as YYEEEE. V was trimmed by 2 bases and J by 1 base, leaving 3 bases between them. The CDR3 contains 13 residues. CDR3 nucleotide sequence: TGTGCCAGCAGCTTTGGGAACACCGGGGAGCTGTTTTTT. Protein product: CASSFGNTGELFF.

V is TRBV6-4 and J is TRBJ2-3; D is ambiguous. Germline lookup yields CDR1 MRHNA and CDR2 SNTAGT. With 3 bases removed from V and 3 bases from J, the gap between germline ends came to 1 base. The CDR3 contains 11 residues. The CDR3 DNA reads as TGTGCCAGCAGTGATACAGATACGCAGTATTTT. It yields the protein CASSDTDTQYF.

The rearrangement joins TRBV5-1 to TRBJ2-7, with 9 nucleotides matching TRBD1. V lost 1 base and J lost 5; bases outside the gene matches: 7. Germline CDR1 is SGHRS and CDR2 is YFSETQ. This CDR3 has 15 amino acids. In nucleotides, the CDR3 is TGCGCCAGCAGCTTGACCGGGGACAGGGCCAACGAGCAGTACTTC. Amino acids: CASSLTGDRANEQYF.